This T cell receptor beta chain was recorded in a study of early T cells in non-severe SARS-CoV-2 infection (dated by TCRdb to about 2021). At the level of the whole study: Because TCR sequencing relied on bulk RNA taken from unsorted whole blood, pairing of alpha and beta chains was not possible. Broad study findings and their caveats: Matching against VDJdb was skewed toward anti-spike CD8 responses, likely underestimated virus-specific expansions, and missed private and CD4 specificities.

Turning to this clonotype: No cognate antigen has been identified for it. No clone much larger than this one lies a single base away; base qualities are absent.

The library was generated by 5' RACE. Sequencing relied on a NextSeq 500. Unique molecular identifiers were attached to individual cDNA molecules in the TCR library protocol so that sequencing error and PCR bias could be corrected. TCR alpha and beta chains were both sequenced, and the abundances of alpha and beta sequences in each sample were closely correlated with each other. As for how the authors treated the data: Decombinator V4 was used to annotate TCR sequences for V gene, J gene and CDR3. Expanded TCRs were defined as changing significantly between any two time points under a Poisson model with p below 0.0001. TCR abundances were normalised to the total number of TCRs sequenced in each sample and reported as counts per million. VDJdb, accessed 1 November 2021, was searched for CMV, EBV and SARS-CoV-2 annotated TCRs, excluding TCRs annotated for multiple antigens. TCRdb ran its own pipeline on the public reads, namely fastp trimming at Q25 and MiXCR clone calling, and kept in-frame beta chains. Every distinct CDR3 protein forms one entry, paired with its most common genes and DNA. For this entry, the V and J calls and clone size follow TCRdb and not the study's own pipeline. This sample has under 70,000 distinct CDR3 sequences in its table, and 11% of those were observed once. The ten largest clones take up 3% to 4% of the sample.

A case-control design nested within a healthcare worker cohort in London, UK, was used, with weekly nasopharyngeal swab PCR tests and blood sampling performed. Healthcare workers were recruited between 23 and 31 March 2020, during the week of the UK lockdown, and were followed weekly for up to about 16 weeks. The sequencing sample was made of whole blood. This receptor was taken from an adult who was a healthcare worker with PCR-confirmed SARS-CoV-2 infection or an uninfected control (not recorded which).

The CDR3 corresponds to CASSPALQGSGNTIYF. The DNA sequence follows: TGCGCCAGCAGCCCAGCGTTACAGGGCTCTGGAAACACCATATATTTT. Here the chain combines TRBV5-1 and TRBJ1-3; TRBD1 is perhaps the D gene, given 6 matching bases. As encoded in the germline V gene, CDR1 is SGHRS while CDR2 is YFSETQ. The CDR3 starts with the cysteine, ends with the phenylalanine, and has 16 residues. Only the CDR3 region is kept as DNA, spanning 48 bases read in frame from base 1. V was cut back by 4 bases and J by 0 bases, leaving a gap of 14 bases between them.